Each of the 5 T cell receptor beta chains below was sequenced from the same sample in a study of blood T cell repertoires in COVID-19. Sequencing used immunoSEQ multiplex PCR; TCRdb keeps in-frame clones, though not all of them. The sample includes some 88,000 clones, 90% to 95% seen only once; the top ten take roughly 2%. Source material: peripheral blood. The receptors originated from a human donor with active COVID-19. The donor label of this sample is uncertain.

The chain couples TRBV27 to TRBJ2-5; D is undetermined. The CDR3 covers 15 residues. Germline-derived CDR1 and CDR2 are MNHEY and SMNVEV (reference sequence). With 6 bases removed from V and 2 bases from J, the gap between germline ends came to 16 bases. CDR3 region: CASRRLGGWQETQYF. The CDR3 bases are TGTGCCAGCAGGCGACTGGGTGGTTGGCAAGAGACCCAGTACTTC.

J is TRBJ2-7 and V is TRBV7-2, with 10 positions matching TRBD2. Germline V gene sequence: CDR1 SGHTA, CDR2 FQGNSA. Trimming took 6 bases from V and 3 from J; bases not matched to a gene: 17. This CDR3 comprises 18 residues. DNA of the CDR3: TGTGCCAGCAGACGAAAAGGGGAGAGCGGGGGGGCCGACTACGAGCAGTACTTC. It is translated as CASRRKGESGGADYEQYF.

The chain has TRBV7-9 and TRBJ2-1; 8 nucleotides agree with TRBD2. Trimming took 3 bases from V and 7 from J; bases not matched to a gene: 5. There are 14 residues in the CDR3. The germline V gene has CDR1 SEHNR and CDR2 FQNEAQ (reference sequence). The CDR3 region is CASSFGGARNEQFF. For the CDR3, the DNA is TGTGCCAGCAGCTTCGGGGGGGCCCGGAATGAGCAGTTCTTC.

The chain couples TRBV5-8 to TRBJ2-3; TRBD2 matches 16 bases. V dropped 4 bases and J dropped 3; count of bases not matched to a gene: 5. The CDR3 is 17 amino acids. The germline V gene encodes CDR1 SGHTS and CDR2 YDEGEE. The chain's CDR3 is CASSPGLAGGPTDTQYF. CDR3 nucleotide sequence: TGTGCCAGCAGCCCGGGACTAGCGGGGGGGCCGACAGATACGCAGTATTTT.

The chain links TRBV19 to TRBJ2-3; 9 bases map to TRBD2. Germline-derived CDR1 and CDR2 are LNHDA and SQIVND (reference sequence). CDR3 length: 17 residues. V was pared by 3 bases and J by 5 bases, with 12 bases of the junction left unmatched. The CDR3 DNA sequence: TGTGCCAGTAGTATGGGAGGGAGCGGGGGGTTGGTAGATACGCAGTATTTT. Residues: CASSMGGSGGLVDTQYF.